This T cell receptor beta chain was documented in a study of T-cell memory formation after mild COVID-19. Study outcomes and limitations: CD4/CD8 balance held among clones contracting day 15 to 85, and later expanders leaned CD4+. Researchers report contracting CD4+ clones mostly in CM and EM, with CD8+ clones in EMRA.

The length of the CDR3 is 12 residues. The J segment lost 8 bases and the V segment lost 5 bases, leaving 3 bases of the junction unmatched. TCRdb analysed the 5' RACE reads with MiXCR anew, one entry per CDR3 protein. Found here are about 320,000 distinct CDR3 sequences, roughly an eighth of them singletons; the top ten hold around 23%. With respect to this clonotype: The target antigen is unknown.

The sequenced material came from PBMCs or a T cell subset sorted from them (not recorded which). The sequence was collected from a man aged 18 to 30 who had mild COVID-19 (a few samples of this study predate the infection). Cell type and time point are not known. The chain is built from TRBV12-3 or TRBV12-4 and TRBJ1-2; 9 bases fit TRBD1. CDR3 coding DNA: TGTGCCAGCAGTAGACAGGGGGGCGGCTACACCTTC. Translating gives CASSRQGGGYTF.